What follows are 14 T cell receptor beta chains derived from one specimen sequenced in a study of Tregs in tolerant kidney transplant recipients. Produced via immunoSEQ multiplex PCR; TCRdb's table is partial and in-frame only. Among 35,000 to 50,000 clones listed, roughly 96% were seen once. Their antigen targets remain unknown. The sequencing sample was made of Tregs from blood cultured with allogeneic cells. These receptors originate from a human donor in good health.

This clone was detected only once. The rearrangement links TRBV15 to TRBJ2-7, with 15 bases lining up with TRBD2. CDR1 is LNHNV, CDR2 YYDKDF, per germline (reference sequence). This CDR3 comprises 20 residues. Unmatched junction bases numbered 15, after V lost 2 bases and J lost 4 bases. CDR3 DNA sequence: TGTGCCACCAGCAGACCCCCGGGACAACCGGGACTAGCGGGAGGATACGAGCAGTACTTC. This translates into CATSRPPGQPGLAGGYEQYF.

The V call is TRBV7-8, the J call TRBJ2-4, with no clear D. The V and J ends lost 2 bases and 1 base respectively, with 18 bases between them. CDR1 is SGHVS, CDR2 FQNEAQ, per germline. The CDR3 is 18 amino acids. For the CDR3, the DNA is TGTGCCAGCAGCTTAAAAATCCAAGGAGTGGAGGCCAAAAACATTCAGTACTTC. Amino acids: CASSLKIQGVEAKNIQYF.

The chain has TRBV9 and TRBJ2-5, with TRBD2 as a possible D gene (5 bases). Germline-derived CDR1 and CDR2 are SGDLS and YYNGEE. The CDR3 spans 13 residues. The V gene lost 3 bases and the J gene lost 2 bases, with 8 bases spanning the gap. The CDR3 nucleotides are TGTGCCAGCAGCGCGGGATTGCAAGAGACCCAGTACTTC. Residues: CASSAGLQETQYF.

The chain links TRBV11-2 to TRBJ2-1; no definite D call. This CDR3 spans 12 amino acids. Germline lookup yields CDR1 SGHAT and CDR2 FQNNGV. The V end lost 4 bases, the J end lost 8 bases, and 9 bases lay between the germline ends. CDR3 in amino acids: CASSWASYEQFF. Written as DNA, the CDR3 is TGTGCCAGCAGCTGGGCGTCCTATGAGCAGTTCTTC. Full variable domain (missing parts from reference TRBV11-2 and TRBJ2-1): EAGVAQSPRYKIIEKRQSVAFWCNPISGHATLYWYQQILGQGPKLLIQFQNNGVVDDSQLPKDRFSAERLKGVDSTLKIQPAKLEDSAVYLCASSWASYEQFFGPGTRLTVL.

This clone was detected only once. CDR3 residues: CASSRAGNQPQHF. As DNA, the CDR3 is TGTGCCAGCAGTCGTGCAGGGAATCAGCCCCAGCATTTT. The gene calls are TRBV27 and TRBJ1-5, with a possible D match to TRBD1 (5 bases). With 5 bases removed from V and 4 bases from J, the gap between germline ends came to 9 bases. The CDR3 sequence is 13 residues long. Germline V gives CDR1 MNHEY, CDR2 SMNVEV (reference sequence).

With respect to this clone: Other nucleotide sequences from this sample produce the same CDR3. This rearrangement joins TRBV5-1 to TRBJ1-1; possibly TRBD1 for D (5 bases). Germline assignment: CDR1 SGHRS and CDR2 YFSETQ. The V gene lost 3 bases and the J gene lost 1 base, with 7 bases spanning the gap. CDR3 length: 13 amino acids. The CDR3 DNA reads TGCGCCAGCAGCTCCCAGGGGAACACTGAAGCTTTCTTT. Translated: CASSSQGNTEAFF.

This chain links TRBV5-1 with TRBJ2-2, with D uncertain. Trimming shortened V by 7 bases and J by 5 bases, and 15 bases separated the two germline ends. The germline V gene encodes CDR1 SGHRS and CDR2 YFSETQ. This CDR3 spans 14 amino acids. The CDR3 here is CASGRDVRTGELFF. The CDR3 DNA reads TGCGCCAGCGGAAGGGATGTAAGAACCGGGGAGCTGTTTTTT.

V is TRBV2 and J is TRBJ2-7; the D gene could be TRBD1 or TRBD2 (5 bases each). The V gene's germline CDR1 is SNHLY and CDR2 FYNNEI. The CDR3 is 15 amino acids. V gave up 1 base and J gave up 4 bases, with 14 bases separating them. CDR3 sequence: CASSEGWGREYEQYF. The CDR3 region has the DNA TGTGCCAGCAGTGAAGGGTGGGGACGAGAGTACGAGCAGTACTTC.

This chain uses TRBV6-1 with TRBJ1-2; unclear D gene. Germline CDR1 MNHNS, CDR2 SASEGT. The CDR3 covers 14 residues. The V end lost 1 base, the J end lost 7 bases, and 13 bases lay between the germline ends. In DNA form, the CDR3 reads TGTGCCAGCAGTGAAGGGAACGGGTGGGGTGGCTACACCTTC. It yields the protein CASSEGNGWGGYTF.

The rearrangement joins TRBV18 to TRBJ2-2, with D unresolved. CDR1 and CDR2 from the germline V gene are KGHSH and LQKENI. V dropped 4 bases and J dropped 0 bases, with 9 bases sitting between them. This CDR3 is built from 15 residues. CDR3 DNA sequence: TGTGCCAGCTCACGGCAAATCACGAACACCGGGGAGCTGTTTTTT. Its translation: CASSRQITNTGELFF.

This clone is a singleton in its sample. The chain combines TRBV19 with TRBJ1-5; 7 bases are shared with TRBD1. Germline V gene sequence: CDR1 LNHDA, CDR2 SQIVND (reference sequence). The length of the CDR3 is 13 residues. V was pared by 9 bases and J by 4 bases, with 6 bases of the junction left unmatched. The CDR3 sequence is CASPQGTNQPQHF. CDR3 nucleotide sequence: TGTGCCAGCCCACAGGGGACAAATCAGCCCCAGCATTTT.

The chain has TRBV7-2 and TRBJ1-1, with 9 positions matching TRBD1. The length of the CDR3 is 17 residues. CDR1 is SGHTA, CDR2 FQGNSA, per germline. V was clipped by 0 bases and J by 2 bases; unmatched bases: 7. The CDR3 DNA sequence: TGTGCCAGCAGCTTAGCGCTAGGGACAGGGATAAACACTGAAGCTTTCTTT. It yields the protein CASSLALGTGINTEAFF.

For the CDR3, the DNA is TGTGCCAGCAACAAGGACAGGGGAAAGCAGTACTTC. Translation gives CASNKDRGKQYF. The rearrangement links TRBV7-9 to TRBJ2-7, with 9 bases matching TRBD1. This CDR3 region has 12 residues. Germline V gene data show CDR1 as SEHNR and CDR2 as FQNEAQ (reference sequence). The J segment lost 8 bases and the V segment lost 7 bases, leaving 6 bases of the junction unmatched.

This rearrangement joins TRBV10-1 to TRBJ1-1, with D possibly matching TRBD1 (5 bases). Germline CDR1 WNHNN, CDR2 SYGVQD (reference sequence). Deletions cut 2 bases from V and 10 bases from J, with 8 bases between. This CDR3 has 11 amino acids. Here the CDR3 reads CASSEAGLAFF. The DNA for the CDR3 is TGCGCCAGCAGTGAGGCAGGGTTAGCTTTCTTT.